Listed here are 22 T cell receptor beta chains from one sample, sequenced in a study of CD8 T cells in ankylosing spondylitis. No antigen has been identified for these receptors. Study-wide results and limits: A motif of eight or nine highly homologous TCR beta variants was seen as apparently characteristic of ankylosing spondylitis blood.

From the 5' RACE reads, TCRdb called clonotypes with MiXCR, one entry per CDR3 protein. The top ten clones hold approximately 18% of a sample with over 600,000 distinct CDR3 sequences, under 20% of them seen once. The sample taken for sequencing was blood, either unsorted or a sorted T cell fraction (not recorded which). The source of these receptors is a male donor with ankylosing spondylitis.

This clonotype was detected only a few times. The chain combines TRBV2 with TRBJ2-5, with 10 bases aligning to TRBD2. After removal of 7 bases from V and 1 base from J, the junction contained 12 bases not matched to a gene. The germline V gene encodes CDR1 SNHLY and CDR2 FYNNEI. The CDR3 sequence is 17 residues long. This CDR3 is CASTRGGSGGLQETQYF. CDR3 sequence (DNA): TGTGCCAGCACTCGAGGGGGTAGCGGGGGGCTCCAAGAGACCCAGTACTTC.

This clonotype has just a few counts. V and J are TRBV2 and TRBJ2-5; D ambiguous. Trimming took 4 bases from V and 1 from J, leaving 7 bases between them. Looked up from germline, CDR1 is SNHLY and CDR2 is FYNNEI. CDR3 length equals 13 residues. The chain's CDR3 is CASSGGIQETQYF. Here the CDR3 DNA reads TGTGCCAGCAGTGGCGGTATCCAAGAGACCCAGTACTTC.

V gene TRBV5-1 combines with J gene TRBJ1-3; a weak D match, TRBD1 (5 bases). In germline, CDR1 is SGHRS, CDR2 YFSETQ. CDR3 size: 14 residues. With 5 bases removed from V and 0 bases from J, the gap between germline ends came to 9 bases. The CDR3 spells CASSEGNSGNTIYF. DNA for the CDR3: TGCGCCAGCAGTGAGGGGAACTCTGGAAACACCATATATTTT.

This clonotype was detected only a few times. The rearrangement links TRBV10-3 to TRBJ2-7, with TRBD1 identical over 7 bases. CDR3 length equals 14 residues. In germline, CDR1 is ENHRY, CDR2 SYGVKD. V dropped 1 base and J dropped 0; count of bases not matched to a gene: 0. The CDR3: CAISEWDSSYEQYF. CDR3 bases: TGTGCCATCAGTGAGTGGGACAGCTCCTACGAGCAGTACTTC.

The J gene is TRBJ1-2, the V gene TRBV20-1; no firm D call. V dropped 0 bases and J dropped 7 bases, with 18 bases sitting between them. Germline-derived CDR1 and CDR2 are DFQATT and SNEGSKA (reference sequence). The CDR3 is made up of 15 amino acids. CDR3 DNA sequence: TGCAGTGCTAGAGATGCGCGAGGATCCGAATTTGGCTACACCTTC. Encoded protein: CSARDARGSEFGYTF.

In its sample, this clonotype was seen a few times. V is TRBV20-1 and J is TRBJ1-2, with a tentative D call TRBD1 (5 bases). CDR1 is DFQATT and CDR2 is SNEGSKA in the germline V gene (reference sequence). The CDR3 extends over 15 amino acids. The V gene lost 3 bases and the J gene lost 1 base, with 15 bases spanning the gap. The CDR3 DNA follows: TGCAGTGCTAGTTCCCTGCCGGGACTTAACTATGGCTACACCTTC. The encoded protein is CSASSLPGLNYGYTF.

The chain employs TRBV12-3 or TRBV12-4 and TRBJ2-7, with a weak D call TRBD2 (5 bases). V was cut by 6 bases and J by 6 bases, with 18 bases left in between. This CDR3 spans 14 amino acids. The CDR3 nucleotides are TGTGCCAGCAGACCCGGGATTCCCTTAGGCGAGCAGTACTTC. It codes for CASRPGIPLGEQYF.

There are many counts of this clonotype. CDR3 bases: TGTGCCAGCAGTTTCTATCCGGGACTAGCGGGCGATACGCAGTATTTT. Its translation: CASSFYPGLAGDTQYF. This chain joins TRBV12-3 or TRBV12-4 and TRBJ2-3; TRBD2 agrees at 12 bases. V lost 3 bases to trimming and J lost 6 bases; unmatched junction nucleotides: 7. The CDR3 covers 16 residues.

This rearrangement joins TRBV4-1 to TRBJ2-1, with TRBD2 as a possible D gene (6 bases). Germline assignment: CDR1 MGHRA and CDR2 YSYEKL. This CDR3 comprises 15 residues. Trimming took 3 bases from V and 9 from J, leaving 18 bases between them. Here the CDR3 DNA reads TGCGCCAGCAGCCAGGCCCCTCCGGGAGAGGCTGAGCAGTTCTTC. Amino acids: CASSQAPPGEAEQFF.

This clonotype occurred a few times. The chain uses TRBV3-1 and TRBJ1-1; D may be TRBD1 (5 bases). The CDR3 sequence is 11 residues long. V lost 3 bases and J lost 10, with 9 bases in between. Per the germline V gene, CDR1 is LGHDT and CDR2 is YNNKEL (reference sequence). CDR3 DNA: TGTGCCAGCAGCCAGGGGGGTATAGCTTTCTTT. This translates into CASSQGGIAFF.

This chain connects TRBV29-1 to TRBJ1-2; D unclear. Germline CDR1 reads SQVTM; CDR2 reads ANQGSEA. The CDR3 covers 13 residues. The germline V and J ends were trimmed by 3 bases and 2 bases, with 10 bases remaining between them. CDR3 loop: CSVDWAENYGYTF. CDR3 nucleotides: TGCAGCGTTGATTGGGCAGAAAACTATGGCTACACCTTC.

The CDR3 loop is CAWERRADTQYF. Here the CDR3 DNA reads TGTGCCTGGGAACGTCGGGCAGATACGCAGTATTTT. The J gene is TRBJ2-3, the V gene TRBV30; D is unresolved. V gave up 5 bases and J gave up 4 bases, with 10 bases separating them. The CDR3 has 12 amino acids. Germline loops: CDR1 GTSNPN, CDR2 SVGIG (reference sequence).

The rearrangement uses TRBV7-2 and TRBJ2-3; 12 positions agree with TRBD2. The germline V gene has CDR1 SGHTA and CDR2 FQGNSA. CDR3 size: 14 residues. J gave up 5 bases and V 6 bases, and 3 bases lay outside the gene matches. The DNA for the CDR3 is TGTGCCAGCAGGCAGACTAGCGGGAGAGATACGCAGTATTTT. It specifies CASRQTSGRDTQYF.

This clonotype occurred a few times. The rearrangement links TRBV7-8 to TRBJ2-2; no clear D. The V and J ends lost 2 bases and 0 bases respectively, with 7 bases between them. From germline, CDR1 is SGHVS and CDR2 FQNEAQ. This CDR3 has 15 residues. CDR3 amino acids: CASSLFNANTGELFF. The CDR3 DNA reads TGTGCCAGCAGCTTATTCAATGCGAACACCGGGGAGCTGTTTTTT. Complete variable domain (other parts from reference TRBV7-8 and TRBJ2-2): GAGVSQSPRYKVAKRGQDVALRCDPISGHVSLFWYQQALGQGPEFLTYFQNEAQLDKSGLPSDRFFAERPEGSVSTLKIQRTQQEDSAVYLCASSLFNANTGELFFGEGSRLTVL.

This clonotype has a single count. V and J are TRBV4-2 and TRBJ2-1, with D unclear. Germline loops: CDR1 LGHNA, CDR2 YNFKEQ. V lost 5 bases, J lost 8 bases, and 25 bases lay in between. The CDR3 is made up of 17 amino acids. Here the CDR3 DNA reads TGTGCCAGCAGCTCCAGCGCCGCCGGGCTGGGGTTAGATGAGCAGTTCTTC. The encoded protein is CASSSSAAGLGLDEQFF.

In this sample, this clonotype turned up a few times. The chain links TRBV11-2 to TRBJ1-5; no definite D call. The CDR3 length is 15 residues. Trimming took 0 bases from V and 5 from J, leaving 11 bases between them. Germline V gene data show CDR1 as SGHAT and CDR2 as FQNNGV. The CDR3: CASSLDGRAHQPQHF. The DNA of the CDR3 is TGTGCCAGCAGCTTAGATGGGCGCGCCCATCAGCCCCAGCATTTT.

This clonotype was picked up a small number of times. The V call is TRBV7-9, the J call TRBJ1-2; the D is unclear. V lost 1 base and J 8 bases, leaving 11 bases between the germline ends. The CDR3 runs 13 residues. From germline, CDR1 is SEHNR and CDR2 FQNEAQ (reference sequence). The CDR3 DNA follows: TGTGCCAGCAGCTTAGAGCCTTCCAGGGGCTACACCTTC. Its protein product is CASSLEPSRGYTF. Together with reference TRBV7-9 and TRBJ1-2, the CDR3 gives the full variable domain: DTGVSQNPRHKITKRGQNVTFRCDPISEHNRLYWYRQTLGQGPEFLTYFQNEAQLEKSRLLSDRFSAERPKGSFSTLEIQRTEQGDSAMYLCASSLEPSRGYTFGSGTRLTVV.

This chain uses TRBV7-8 with TRBJ2-5, with TRBD2 identical over 9 bases. CDR1 and CDR2 from the germline V gene are SGHVS and FQNEAQ. The trim removed 1 base at V and 7 bases at J, leaving 19 bases unmatched. This CDR3 comprises 19 residues. Here the CDR3 DNA reads TGTGCCAGCAGCTTAGAAAGTGCGGGGGGGACCCGTGGGATGTGGACCCAGTACTTC. Its protein product is CASSLESAGGTRGMWTQYF. The full variable domain, with the rest looked up from reference TRBV7-8 and TRBJ2-5, is GAGVSQSPRYKVAKRGQDVALRCDPISGHVSLFWYQQALGQGPEFLTYFQNEAQLDKSGLPSDRFFAERPEGSVSTLKIQRTQQEDSAVYLCASSLESAGGTRGMWTQYFGPGTRLLVL.

This clonotype was seen more than once but under ten times. V and J are TRBV11-2 and TRBJ1-1; D uncertain. The V gene's germline CDR1 is SGHAT and CDR2 FQNNGV. V was shortened by 4 bases and J by 2 bases, with 11 bases between the two germline ends. This CDR3 has 14 amino acids. CDR3 in amino acids: CASSSRELNTEAFF. The CDR3, as DNA: TGTGCCAGCAGCTCGCGGGAATTAAACACTGAAGCTTTCTTT.

This chain connects TRBV12-3 or TRBV12-4 to TRBJ2-5; D not resolved. The CDR3 sequence is 12 residues long. The V and J ends lost 6 bases and 6 bases respectively, with 11 bases between them. The CDR3 loop reads CASRPLGQTQYF. CDR3 DNA: TGTGCCAGCAGGCCCCTAGGGCAGACCCAGTACTTC.

This clonotype was seen repeatedly, ten times or more. The chain joins TRBV7-9 to TRBJ1-2; no definite D call. Trimming left V 4 bases short and J 4 bases short, with 10 bases between. This CDR3 spans 13 amino acids. Germline loops: CDR1 SEHNR, CDR2 FQNEAQ (reference sequence). The CDR3 loop is CASSSTPRYGYTF. CDR3 DNA sequence: TGTGCCAGCAGCTCGACCCCCCGCTATGGCTACACCTTC.

V is TRBV4-1 and J is TRBJ2-7, with D possibly TRBD2 on 7 matching bases. The CDR3 runs 14 residues. Germline lookup yields CDR1 MGHRA and CDR2 YSYEKL. The germline V and J ends were trimmed by 3 bases and 3 bases, with 12 bases remaining between them. The CDR3 nucleotides read TGCGCCAGCAGCCAGGGGGGGGCTGGCTACGAGCAGTACTTC. It encodes CASSQGGAGYEQYF.